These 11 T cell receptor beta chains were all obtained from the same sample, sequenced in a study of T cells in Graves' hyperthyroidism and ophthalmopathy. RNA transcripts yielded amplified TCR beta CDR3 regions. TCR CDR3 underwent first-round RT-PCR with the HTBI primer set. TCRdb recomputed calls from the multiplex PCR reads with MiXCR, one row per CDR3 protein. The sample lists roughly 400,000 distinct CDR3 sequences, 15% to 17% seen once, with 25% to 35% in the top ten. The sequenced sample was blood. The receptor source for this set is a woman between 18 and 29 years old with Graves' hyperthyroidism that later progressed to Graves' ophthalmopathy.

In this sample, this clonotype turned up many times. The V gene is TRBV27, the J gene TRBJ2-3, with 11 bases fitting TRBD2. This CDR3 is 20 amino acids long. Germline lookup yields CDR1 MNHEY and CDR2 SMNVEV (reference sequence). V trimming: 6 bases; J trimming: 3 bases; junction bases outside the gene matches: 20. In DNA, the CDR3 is TGTGCCAGCAGCCCACTACTACCGGTGTTAGCGGGAGGGGGAACAGATACGCAGTATTTT. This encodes CASSPLLPVLAGGGTDTQYF.

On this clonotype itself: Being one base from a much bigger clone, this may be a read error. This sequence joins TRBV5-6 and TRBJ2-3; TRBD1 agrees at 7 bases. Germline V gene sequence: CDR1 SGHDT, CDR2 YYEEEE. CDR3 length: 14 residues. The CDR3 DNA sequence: TGTGCCAGCAGCCACCGGGACAGCACAGATACGCAGTGTTTT. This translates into CASSHRDSTDTQCF. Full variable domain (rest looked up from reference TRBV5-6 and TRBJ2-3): DAGVTQSPTHLIKTRGQQVTLRCSPKSGHDTVSWYQQALGQGPQFIFQYYEEEERQRGNFPDRFSGHQFPNYSSELNVNALLLGDSALYLCASSHRDSTDTQCFGPGTRLTVL.

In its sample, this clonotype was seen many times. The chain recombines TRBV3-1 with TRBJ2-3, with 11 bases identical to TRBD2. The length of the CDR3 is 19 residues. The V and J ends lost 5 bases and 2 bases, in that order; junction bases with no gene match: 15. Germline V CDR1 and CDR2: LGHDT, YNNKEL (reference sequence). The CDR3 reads CASSSLTSGIDENTDTQYF. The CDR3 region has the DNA TGTGCCAGCAGCTCCCTGACTAGCGGGATCGATGAAAACACAGATACGCAGTATTTT.

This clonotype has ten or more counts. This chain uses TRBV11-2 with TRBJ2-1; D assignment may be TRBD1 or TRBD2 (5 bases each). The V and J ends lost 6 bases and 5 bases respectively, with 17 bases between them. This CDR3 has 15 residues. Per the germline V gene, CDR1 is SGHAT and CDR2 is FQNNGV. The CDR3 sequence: CASRILGRDHNEQFF. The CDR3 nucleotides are TGTGCCAGCAGGATACTAGGCAGGGATCACAATGAGCAGTTCTTC.

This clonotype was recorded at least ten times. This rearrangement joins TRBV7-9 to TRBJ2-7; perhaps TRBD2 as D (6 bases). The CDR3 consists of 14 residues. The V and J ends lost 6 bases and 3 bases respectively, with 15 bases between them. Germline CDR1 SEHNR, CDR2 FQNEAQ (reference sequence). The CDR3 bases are TGTGCCAGCAGTCCCGGGACTTCAAACTACGAGCAGTACTTC. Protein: CASSPGTSNYEQYF. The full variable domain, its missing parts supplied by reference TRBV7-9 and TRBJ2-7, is DTGVSQNPRHKITKRGQNVTFRCDPISEHNRLYWYRQTLGQGPEFLTYFQNEAQLEKSRLLSDRFSAERPKGSFSTLEIQRTEQGDSAMYLCASSPGTSNYEQYFGPGTRLTVT.

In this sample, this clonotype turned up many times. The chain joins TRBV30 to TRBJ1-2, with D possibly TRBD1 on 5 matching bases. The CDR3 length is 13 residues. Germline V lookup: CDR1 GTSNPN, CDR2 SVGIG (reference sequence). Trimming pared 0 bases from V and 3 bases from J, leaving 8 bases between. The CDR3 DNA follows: TGTGCCTGGAGTGTACAGGCTTACTATGGCTACACCTTC. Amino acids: CAWSVQAYYGYTF. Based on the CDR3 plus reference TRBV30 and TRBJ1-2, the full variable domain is SQTIHQWPATLVQPVGSPLSLECTVEGTSNPNLYWYRQAAGRGLQLLFYSVGIGQISSEVPQNLSASRPQDRQFILSSKKLLLSDSGFYLCAWSVQAYYGYTFGSGTRLTVV.

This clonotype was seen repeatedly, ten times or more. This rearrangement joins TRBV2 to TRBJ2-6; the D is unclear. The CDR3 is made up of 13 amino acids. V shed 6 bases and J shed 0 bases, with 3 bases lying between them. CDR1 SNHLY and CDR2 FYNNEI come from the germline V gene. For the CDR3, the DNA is TGTGCCAGCAGCAGCTCTGGGGCCAACGTCCTGACTTTC. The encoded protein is CASSSSGANVLTF. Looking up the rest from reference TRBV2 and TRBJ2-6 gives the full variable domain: EPEVTQTPSHQVTQMGQEVILRCVPISNHLYFYWYRQILGQKVEFLVSFYNNEISEKSEIFDDQFSVERPDGSNFTLKIRSTKLEDSAMYFCASSSSGANVLTFGAGSRLTVL.

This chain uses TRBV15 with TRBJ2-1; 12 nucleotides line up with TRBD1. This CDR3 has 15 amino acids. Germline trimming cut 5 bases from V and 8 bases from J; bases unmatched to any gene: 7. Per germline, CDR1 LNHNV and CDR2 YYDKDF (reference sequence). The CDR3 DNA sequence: TGTGCCACCAGCGGAGGGGGACAGGGGGCCCATGAGCAGTTCTTC. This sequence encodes CATSGGGQGAHEQFF.

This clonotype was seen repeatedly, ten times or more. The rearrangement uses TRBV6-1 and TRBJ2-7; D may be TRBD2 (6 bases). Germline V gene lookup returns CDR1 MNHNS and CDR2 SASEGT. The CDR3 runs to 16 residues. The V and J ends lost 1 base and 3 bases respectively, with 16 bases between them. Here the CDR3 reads CASSEEGGAGNYEQYF. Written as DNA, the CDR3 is TGTGCCAGCAGTGAAGAAGGAGGGGCTGGAAACTACGAGCAGTACTTC.

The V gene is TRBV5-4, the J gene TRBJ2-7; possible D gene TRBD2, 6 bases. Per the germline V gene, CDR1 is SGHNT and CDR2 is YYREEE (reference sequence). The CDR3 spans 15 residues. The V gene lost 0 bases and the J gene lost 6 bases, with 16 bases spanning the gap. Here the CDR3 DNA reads TGTGCCAGCAGCTTGGAATATACTAGCAGTAGCGAGCAGTACTTC. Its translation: CASSLEYTSSSEQYF.

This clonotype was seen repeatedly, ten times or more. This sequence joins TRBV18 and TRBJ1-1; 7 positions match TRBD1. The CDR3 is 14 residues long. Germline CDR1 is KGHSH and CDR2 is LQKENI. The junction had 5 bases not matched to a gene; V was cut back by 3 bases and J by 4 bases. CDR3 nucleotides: TGTGCCAGCTCACCGCGAACAGGGGCCACTGAAGCTTTCTTT. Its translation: CASSPRTGATEAFF.